This TCR beta chain emerged from a study of metastatic and nonmetastatic thyroid tumors. Whole-study context: Comparative analysis of repertoires was undertaken across blood and tumor or nodule tissue obtained from malignant and benign thyroid patients.

No patient had received any treatment before thyroid surgery. Note on this clone: Its antigen is not identified.

General study points: For both blood and tumor, malignant thyroid tumors reportedly showed significantly higher TCR beta diversity than benign nodules did.

The V and J ends lost 0 bases and 7 bases respectively, with 16 bases between them. Germline V gene lookup returns CDR1 DFQATT and CDR2 SNEGSKA (reference sequence). CDR3 length: 15 residues. TCRdb re-clonotyped the PCR reads through MiXCR. Altogether some 40,000 clones are present, approximately 13% being singletons, with the ten largest covering over 7.5%. The V gene is TRBV20-1, the J gene TRBJ2-1; tentative D call: TRBD1 (6 bases). The clonotype comes from a female donor with papillary thyroid cancer or a benign thyroid nodule (not recorded which). Some clones in this sample may be carry-over from other donors' samples. The sequencing sample was made of blood. The CDR3: CSARDPQGHENEQFF. The CDR3 nucleotides read TGCAGTGCTAGAGACCCACAGGGTCACGAAAATGAGCAGTTCTTC.